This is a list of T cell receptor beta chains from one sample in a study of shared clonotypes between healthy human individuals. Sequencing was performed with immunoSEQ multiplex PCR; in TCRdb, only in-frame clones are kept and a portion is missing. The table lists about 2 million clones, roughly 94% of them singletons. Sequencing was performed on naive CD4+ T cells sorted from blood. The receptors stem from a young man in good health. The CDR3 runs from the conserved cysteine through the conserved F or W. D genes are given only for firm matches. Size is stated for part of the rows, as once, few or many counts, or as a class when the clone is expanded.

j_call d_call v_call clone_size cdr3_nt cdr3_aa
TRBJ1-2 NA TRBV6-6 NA TGTGCCAGCAGTTCCTTATCAGGGCGCTCCTATGGCTACACCTTC CASSSLSGRSYGYTF
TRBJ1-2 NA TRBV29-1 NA TGCAGCGTTTTGTCAGGGATGACTGGCTACACCTTC CSVLSGMTGYTF
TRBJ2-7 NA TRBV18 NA TGTGCCAGCTCACTCGCGGGACACCTCTACGAGCAGTACTTC CASSLAGHLYEQYF
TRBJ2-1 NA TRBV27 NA TGTGCCAGCGGGCGAGGGAACAGGGCACGCGTTGAGCAGTTCTTC CASGRGNRARVEQFF
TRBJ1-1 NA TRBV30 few TGTGCCTGGCAGGTTTTGGACACTGAAGCTTTCTTT CAWQVLDTEAFF
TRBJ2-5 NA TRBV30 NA TGTGCCTGGAGTGCGGGGGTTCTCGGAGAGACCCAGTACTTC CAWSAGVLGETQYF
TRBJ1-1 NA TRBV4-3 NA TGCGCCAGCAGCCAAGATACTAGTCAGAACACTGAAGCTTTCTTT CASSQDTSQNTEAFF
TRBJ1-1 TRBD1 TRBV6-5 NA TGTGCCAGCAGTTCTCGGGACAGATCGAACACTGAAGCTTTCTTT CASSSRDRSNTEAFF
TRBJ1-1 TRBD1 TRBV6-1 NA TGTGCCAGCAGTGAATGGGGACAGGGTAGGACTGAAGCTTTCTTT CASSEWGQGRTEAFF
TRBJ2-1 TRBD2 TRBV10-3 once TGTGCCATCGGCAGGGAGGGTCCTACCTACAATGAGCAGTTCTTC CAIGREGPTYNEQFF
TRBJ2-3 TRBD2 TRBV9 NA TGTGCCAGCAGCGTAGACCTAGCGGGAGTTGTTACAGATACGCAGTATTTT CASSVDLAGVVTDTQYF
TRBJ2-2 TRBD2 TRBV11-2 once TGTGCCAGCAGCTCGGGACTAGCGGGAGGAACGAACACCGGGGAGCTGTTTTTT CASSSGLAGGTNTGELFF
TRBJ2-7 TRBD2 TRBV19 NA TGTGCCAGTAGTATAGGAGCGGGAGCCTCCTACGAGCAGTACTTC CASSIGAGASYEQYF
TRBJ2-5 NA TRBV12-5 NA TGTGCTAGTGGTTTGGTACCCCTTCAAGAGACCCAGTACTTC CASGLVPLQETQYF
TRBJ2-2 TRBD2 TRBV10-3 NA TGTGCCATGGCCGGGGGGACGGGAGTAGGCGGGGAGCTGTTTTTT CAMAGGTGVGGELFF
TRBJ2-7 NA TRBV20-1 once TGCAGTGCAACCGTTGACTATCAGCAGTACTTC CSATVDYQQYF
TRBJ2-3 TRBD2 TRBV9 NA TGTGCCAGCAGCGTAGGCGGGAGGACCACAGATACGCAGTATTTT CASSVGGRTTDTQYF
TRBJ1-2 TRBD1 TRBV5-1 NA TGCGCCAGCAAGACAGGGGCAGGAGAAAACTATGGCTACACCTTC CASKTGAGENYGYTF
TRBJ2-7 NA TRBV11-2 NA TGTGCCAGCAGAGCTTCCTTAGGGGCCAACGAGCAGTACTTC CASRASLGANEQYF
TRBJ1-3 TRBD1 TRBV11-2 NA TGTGCCAGCAGCTCGCCGACAGGGACTGGAAACACCATATATTTT CASSSPTGTGNTIYF
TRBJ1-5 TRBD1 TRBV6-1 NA TGTGCCAGCAGTGTGACAGGGCGTCATCAGCCCCAGCATTTT CASSVTGRHQPQHF
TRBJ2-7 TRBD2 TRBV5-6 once TGTGCCAGCAGCCGGAGAGGGACTAGCGGGAGGGAGGAGCAGTACTTC CASSRRGTSGREEQYF
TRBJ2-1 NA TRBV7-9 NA TGTGCCAGCAGCCTAGAGGGACGGGAGCAGTTCTTC CASSLEGREQFF
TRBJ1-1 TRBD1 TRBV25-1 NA TGTGCCAGCAGTGACAGGGGGGGGACAGAAGCTTTCTTT CASSDRGGTEAFF
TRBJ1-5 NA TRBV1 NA TGCACCAGCAGCCCCCCGGGGACAGGGCACTCCCCTCCGTCGGATCAGCCCCAGCATTTT CTSSPPGTGHSPPSDQPQHF
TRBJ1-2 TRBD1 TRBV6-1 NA TGTGCCAGCAGTGGAAGCGGACAGGGTTTGAATGGCTACACCTTC CASSGSGQGLNGYTF
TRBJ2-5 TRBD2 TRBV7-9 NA TGTGCCAGCAGCTCTAGCGGATACCAAGAGACCCAGTACTTC CASSSSGYQETQYF
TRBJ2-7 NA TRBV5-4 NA TGTGCCAGCAGCTTACCGGGCGTAATTTCCTACGAGCAGTACTTC CASSLPGVISYEQYF
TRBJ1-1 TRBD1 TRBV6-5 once TGTGCCAGCAGTAAACCGGGACAGGGTACTGAAGCTTTCTTT CASSKPGQGTEAFF
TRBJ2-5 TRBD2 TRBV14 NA TGTGCCAGCAGCCCACCGGGACTAGCGTTCCAAGAGACCCAGTACTTC CASSPPGLAFQETQYF
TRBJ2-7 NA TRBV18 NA TGTGCCAGCTCGCCTCTGGGAGGCGGCCTCACCTACGAGCAGTACTTC CASSPLGGGLTYEQYF